This is a list of T cell receptor beta chains from one sample in a study of beta chain features in type 1 diabetes. Only in-frame clones appear in the TCRdb table, and some are missing; sequencing was by immunoSEQ multiplex PCR. This sample yields 100,000 to 150,000 clones, of which roughly 17% are seen a single time; roughly 2.6% belongs to the top ten. Sequencing was carried out using central memory CD4+ T cells from blood. The source is a man younger than 30 with type 1 diabetes. CDR3s include the opening cysteine and the closing phenylalanine or tryptophan. The order of the fields is CDR3 DNA, CDR3 protein, D gene, CDR3 length, V gene, J gene, clone size. D genes are given only for firm matches. Expanded clones are given a class, and other clones once, few, many or no size at all.

CDR3 DNA: TGTGCCAGCAAGATTCAGGGGCGAGATGAAAAACTGTTTTTT
CDR3 protein: CASKIQGRDEKLFF
D gene: -
CDR3 length: 14
V gene: TRBV6-5
J gene: TRBJ1-4
clone size: -

CDR3 DNA: TGTGCCAGCAGCTTACGGGCGCAGGGACATGGCGGAGAGACCCAGTACTTC
CDR3 protein: CASSLRAQGHGGETQYF
D gene: -
CDR3 length: 17
V gene: TRBV7-9
J gene: TRBJ2-5
clone size: -

CDR3 DNA: TGTGCCAGCAGCTTAGACACAGGGGCCAACGTCCTGACTTTC
CDR3 protein: CASSLDTGANVLTF
D gene: -
CDR3 length: 14
V gene: TRBV7-8
J gene: TRBJ2-6
clone size: -

CDR3 DNA: TGTGCCAGCAGCGTAGGTCCAGGGGGAACCTCCTACGAGCAGTACTTC
CDR3 protein: CASSVGPGGTSYEQYF
D gene: TRBD1
CDR3 length: 16
V gene: TRBV9
J gene: TRBJ2-7
clone size: -

CDR3 DNA: TGTGCCAGTAGTAGGCTACAGGGGTTCGACGAGCAGTACTTC
CDR3 protein: CASSRLQGFDEQYF
D gene: TRBD1
CDR3 length: 14
V gene: TRBV19
J gene: TRBJ2-7
clone size: few

CDR3 DNA: TGTGCCAGCAGTGAAGACAGGGTAACAGATACGCAGTATTTT
CDR3 protein: CASSEDRVTDTQYF
D gene: -
CDR3 length: 14
V gene: TRBV6-1
J gene: TRBJ2-3
clone size: -

CDR3 DNA: TGTGCCAGCCGGGCAGGGGGCACCACGGGGGCCCAGTACTTC
CDR3 protein: CASRAGGTTGAQYF
D gene: TRBD1
CDR3 length: 14
V gene: TRBV6-5
J gene: TRBJ2-5
clone size: few

CDR3 DNA: TGTGCCAGCAGCCCCCAACAGGGCTCCGGGGAGCTGTTTTTT
CDR3 protein: CASSPQQGSGELFF
D gene: -
CDR3 length: 14
V gene: TRBV7-2
J gene: TRBJ2-2
clone size: few

CDR3 DNA: TGTGCCTGGAGTGTTGCACAGGGGTCCTACGAGCAGTACTTC
CDR3 protein: CAWSVAQGSYEQYF
D gene: TRBD1
CDR3 length: 14
V gene: TRBV30
J gene: TRBJ2-7
clone size: few

CDR3 DNA: TGCGCCAGCAGCCAACTAGTACAAGATGAAAAACTGTTTTTT
CDR3 protein: CASSQLVQDEKLFF
D gene: -
CDR3 length: 14
V gene: TRBV5-1
J gene: TRBJ1-4
clone size: -

CDR3 DNA: TGTGCCACCGACAGGGCGGCCTACAATGAGCAGTTCTTC
CDR3 protein: CATDRAAYNEQFF
D gene: TRBD1
CDR3 length: 13
V gene: TRBV6-6
J gene: TRBJ2-1
clone size: -

CDR3 DNA: TGTGCCAGCAGTTACTTGAAGACTAGCGGGAGCCACGAGCAGTACTTC
CDR3 protein: CASSYLKTSGSHEQYF
D gene: TRBD2
CDR3 length: 16
V gene: TRBV6-5
J gene: TRBJ2-7
clone size: many

CDR3 DNA: TGTGCCAGCAGTTACTGGGGGGCACGTAGCACTGAAGCTTTCTTT
CDR3 protein: CASSYWGARSTEAFF
D gene: -
CDR3 length: 15
V gene: TRBV6-5
J gene: TRBJ1-1
clone size: few

CDR3 DNA: TGTGCCAGCAGCGGGGGACTAGCGGGAGTCCGCGAGCAGTACTTC
CDR3 protein: CASSGGLAGVREQYF
D gene: TRBD2
CDR3 length: 15
V gene: TRBV4-2
J gene: TRBJ2-7
clone size: few

CDR3 DNA: TGTGCCAGCAGTAAAGGGACTAGCGGGAGGGCGGATACGCAGTATTTT
CDR3 protein: CASSKGTSGRADTQYF
D gene: TRBD2
CDR3 length: 16
V gene: TRBV6-1
J gene: TRBJ2-3
clone size: -

CDR3 DNA: TGTGCCAGCAGCTTGTCGACTAGCGGGGGGACAACTTTC
CDR3 protein: CASSLSTSGGTTF
D gene: TRBD2
CDR3 length: 13
V gene: TRBV7-2
J gene: TRBJ2-7
clone size: few

CDR3 DNA: TGTGCCAGCAGCTTACTCCGGGATGAGCAGTTCTTC
CDR3 protein: CASSLLRDEQFF
D gene: -
CDR3 length: 12
V gene: TRBV11-2
J gene: TRBJ2-1
clone size: few

CDR3 DNA: TGCGCCAGCAGCTTGGTTGGGACAGAGGAGCAGTACTTC
CDR3 protein: CASSLVGTEEQYF
D gene: TRBD1
CDR3 length: 13
V gene: TRBV5-1
J gene: TRBJ2-7
clone size: few

CDR3 DNA: TGCAGCGGCGTAAAAGCGGGGGGCACAGATACGCAGTATTTT
CDR3 protein: CSGVKAGGTDTQYF
D gene: TRBD2
CDR3 length: 14
V gene: TRBV29-1
J gene: TRBJ2-3
clone size: many

CDR3 DNA: TGCGCCAGCAGCTTGGCCGGAGGGAGGGCCATAAATGAGCAGTTCTTC
CDR3 protein: CASSLAGGRAINEQFF
D gene: TRBD2
CDR3 length: 16
V gene: TRBV5-1
J gene: TRBJ2-1
clone size: -

CDR3 DNA: TGCAGCGCCCCGCAGGTGGGGGGCACCGGGGAGCTGTTTTTT
CDR3 protein: CSAPQVGGTGELFF
D gene: -
CDR3 length: 14
V gene: TRBV29-1
J gene: TRBJ2-2
clone size: few

CDR3 DNA: TGTGCCAGCAGTTACACGTCAGGGGAAGAGACCCAGTACTTC
CDR3 protein: CASSYTSGEETQYF
D gene: -
CDR3 length: 14
V gene: TRBV6-6
J gene: TRBJ2-5
clone size: few

CDR3 DNA: TGCAGCGTTGCCGACGGGTGGGGCATGAACACTGAAGCTTTCTTT
CDR3 protein: CSVADGWGMNTEAFF
D gene: -
CDR3 length: 15
V gene: TRBV29-1
J gene: TRBJ1-1
clone size: many

CDR3 DNA: TGTGCCAGCAGTAGAACCAGGGACTACGAGCAGTACTTC
CDR3 protein: CASSRTRDYEQYF
D gene: -
CDR3 length: 13
V gene: TRBV6-5
J gene: TRBJ2-7
clone size: few

CDR3 DNA: TGTGCCATCAGCCCGGGGGATGTCTACACCTTC
CDR3 protein: CAISPGDVYTF
D gene: -
CDR3 length: 11
V gene: TRBV10-3
J gene: TRBJ1-2
clone size: -

CDR3 DNA: TGTGCCTGGGGTAGACTAGCGGGAGTCTACGAGCAGTACTTC
CDR3 protein: CAWGRLAGVYEQYF
D gene: TRBD2
CDR3 length: 14
V gene: TRBV30
J gene: TRBJ2-7
clone size: few

CDR3 DNA: TGTGCCAGCAGTGAAACGAATCATGGCTACACCTTC
CDR3 protein: CASSETNHGYTF
D gene: -
CDR3 length: 12
V gene: TRBV6-1
J gene: TRBJ1-2
clone size: -

CDR3 DNA: TGTGCCAGCAGCTCCCTAGCGGGGCTTAGCACAGATACGCAGTATTTT
CDR3 protein: CASSSLAGLSTDTQYF
D gene: TRBD2
CDR3 length: 16
V gene: TRBV7-9
J gene: TRBJ2-3
clone size: few

CDR3 DNA: TGTGCCAGCAGTTACTCAGGGCAGGGCACCTACGAGCAGTACTTC
CDR3 protein: CASSYSGQGTYEQYF
D gene: -
CDR3 length: 15
V gene: TRBV6-6
J gene: TRBJ2-7
clone size: many

CDR3 DNA: TGTGCCAGCAGTTTTGGGGCAGGGAGCTATGGCTACACCTTC
CDR3 protein: CASSFGAGSYGYTF
D gene: -
CDR3 length: 14
V gene: TRBV28
J gene: TRBJ1-2
clone size: -

CDR3 DNA: TGTGCCAGCTCCCTGGGGACAGGGTTTGACGAGCAGTACTTC
CDR3 protein: CASSLGTGFDEQYF
D gene: TRBD1
CDR3 length: 14
V gene: TRBV18
J gene: TRBJ2-7
clone size: many

CDR3 DNA: TGTGCCAGTGAGAACTACGAGCAGTACTTC
CDR3 protein: CASENYEQYF
D gene: -
CDR3 length: 10
V gene: TRBV6-4
J gene: TRBJ2-7
clone size: few